A selection of T cell receptor beta chains follows, all from one sample in a study of T cells in Graves' hyperthyroidism and ophthalmopathy. One entry per CDR3 protein, called by TCRdb with MiXCR from the multiplex PCR reads. This table holds 560,000 or so distinct CDR3 sequences, 15% to 20% found once. The sample comprised blood. The receptors come from a man aged 40-50 years with Graves' ophthalmopathy. Each CDR3 is given with its conserved first and last residue. D genes are given only for firm matches. Clone size appears in some rows only: once, few, many, or a class for an expanded clone.

V gene	D gene	CDR3 length	clone size	J gene	CDR3 protein	CDR3 DNA
TRBV11-2	NA	14	NA	TRBJ2-5	CASSWGERGETQYF	TGTGCCAGCAGCTGGGGGGAGAGGGGGGAGACCCAGTACTTC
TRBV6-2/TRBV6-3	NA	14	NA	TRBJ1-4	CASSSDGFNEKLFF	TGTGCCAGCAGTTCGGACGGATTTAATGAAAAACTGTTTTTT
TRBV13	NA	15	many	TRBJ2-7	CASSLTQGSSYEQYF	TGTGCCAGCAGCTTAACGCAGGGGTCCAGCTACGAGCAGTACTTC
TRBV29-1	NA	12	many	TRBJ1-2	CSVGRSNYGYTF	TGCAGCGTTGGTCGGAGTAACTATGGCTACACCTTC
TRBV5-1	NA	16	many	TRBJ2-7	CASSFTQDRKVYEQYF	TGCGCCAGCAGCTTCACCCAAGACAGGAAGGTTTACGAGCAGTACTTC
TRBV19	NA	13	NA	TRBJ2-7	CASSIDPTYEQYF	TGTGCCAGTAGTATAGATCCAACCTACGAGCAGTACTTC
TRBV11-2	NA	14	NA	TRBJ2-6	CASSLGHRANVPTF	TGTGCCAGCAGCTTAGGGCATAGGGCCAACGTCCCGACTTTC
TRBV30	TRBD1	15	NA	TRBJ1-2	CAWRAGTAPNYGYTF	TGTGCCTGGAGGGCCGGGACAGCACCTAACTATGGCTACACCTTC
TRBV27	NA	14	NA	TRBJ1-1	CASSLSQDLTEAFF	TGTGCCAGCAGTTTATCACAGGACCTCACTGAAGCTTTCTTT
TRBV27	NA	14	many	TRBJ2-1	CASSFGRNGNEQFF	TGTGCCAGCAGTTTTGGGCGCAATGGGAATGAGCAGTTCTTC
TRBV19	NA	12	NA	TRBJ2-1	CASTNGGDEQFF	TGTGCCAGTACAAACGGGGGCGATGAGCAGTTCTTC
TRBV5-1	NA	14	NA	TRBJ2-7	CASTLERASYEQYF	TGCGCCAGCACACTCGAGCGGGCGTCCTACGAGCAGTACTTC
TRBV6-1	NA	16	few	TRBJ2-3	CASRDGTVKTTDTQYF	TGTGCCAGCAGAGACGGGACCGTCAAGACCACAGATACGCAGTATTTT
TRBV2	NA	12	NA	TRBJ2-5	CASSEAAETQYF	TGTGCCAGCAGTGAAGCGGCAGAGACCCAGTACTTC
TRBV12-3/TRBV12-4	NA	12	NA	TRBJ1-1	CASSLENGEAFF	TGTGCCAGCAGCTTAGAAAACGGGGAAGCTTTCTTT
TRBV2	TRBD2	13	many	TRBJ2-1	CAGTTSGNNEQFF	TGTGCCGGCACGACTAGCGGGAACAATGAGCAGTTCTTC
TRBV6-1	TRBD2	16	many	TRBJ2-7	CASSRLGGYGSYEQYF	TGTGCCAGCAGTCGGCTCGGGGGGTACGGCTCCTACGAGCAGTACTTC
TRBV6-1	NA	17	NA	TRBJ2-7	CASSELNWSSGAYEQYF	TGTGCCAGCAGTGAATTGAATTGGTCAAGTGGAGCCTACGAGCAGTACTTC
TRBV9	NA	15	NA	TRBJ1-1	CASSVGVKPGEEAFF	TGTGCCAGCAGCGTAGGGGTCAAGCCTGGAGAGGAAGCTTTCTTT
TRBV7-9	NA	14	few	TRBJ2-1	CASSLARGSNEQFF	TGTGCCAGCAGCTTAGCGCGAGGGAGTAATGAGCAGTTCTTC
TRBV24-1	NA	12	few	TRBJ2-1	CATSDIGGGQFF	TGTGCCACCAGTGATATAGGGGGTGGGCAGTTCTTC
TRBV28	NA	12	NA	TRBJ2-1	CASRGSHNEQFF	TGTGCCAGCAGGGGTTCGCACAATGAGCAGTTCTTC
TRBV11-2	NA	13	NA	TRBJ2-1	CASNPSPGREQFF	TGTGCCAGCAACCCTTCCCCTGGCAGGGAGCAGTTCTTC
TRBV30	NA	11	many	TRBJ2-7	CAWIDSYEQYF	TGTGCCTGGATTGACAGTTACGAGCAGTACTTC
TRBV7-9	TRBD2	18	once	TRBJ2-1	CASSPGLAEVSSYNEQFF	TGTGCCAGCAGCCCGGGACTAGCGGAGGTCTCCTCCTACAATGAGCAGTTCTTC
TRBV3-1	NA	15	many	TRBJ1-1	CASSQVLQGGTEAFF	TGTGCCAGCAGCCAAGTTCTACAGGGAGGCACTGAAGCTTTCTTT
TRBV4-2	NA	14	NA	TRBJ1-1	CASSQDRGTTEAFF	TGTGCCAGCAGCCAAGATCGGGGGACCACTGAAGCTTTCTTT
TRBV5-1	NA	15	few	TRBJ2-6	CASSLASAGANVLTF	TGCGCCAGCAGCTTGGCCTCAGCGGGGGCCAACGTCCTGACTTTC
TRBV14	TRBD1	16	NA	TRBJ2-5	CASSQDHGRGHETQYF	TGTGCCAGCAGCCAAGATCACGGCAGGGGGCATGAGACCCAGTACTTC
TRBV3-1	TRBD2	14	few	TRBJ2-5	CATGTSGPIETQYF	TGTGCCACCGGGACTAGCGGGCCGATAGAGACCCAGTACTTC
TRBV11-2	TRBD2	15	once	TRBJ2-1	CASSLELAGHNEQFF	TGTGCCAGCAGCTTAGAACTAGCGGGGCACAATGAGCAGTTCTTC
TRBV10-3	NA	16	NA	TRBJ2-3	CAISESGGGSTDTQYF	TGTGCCATCAGTGAGTCCGGTGGTGGGAGCACAGATACGCAGTATTTT
TRBV18	TRBD1	14	many	TRBJ1-1	CASSPIQGDTEAFF	TGTGCCAGCTCACCAATCCAGGGGGACACTGAAGCTTTCTTT
TRBV20-1	NA	13	NA	TRBJ2-1	CSAPTHGGNEQFF	TGCAGTGCCCCGACCCACGGGGGCAATGAGCAGTTCTTC
TRBV28	NA	16	many	TRBJ2-3	CASSFGNAKDGDTQYF	TGTGCCAGCAGTTTCGGTAATGCTAAGGATGGGGATACGCAGTATTTT
TRBV12-3/TRBV12-4	NA	14	NA	TRBJ1-2	CASRARGAWYGYTF	TGTGCCAGCAGAGCAAGGGGGGCCTGGTATGGCTACACCTTC
TRBV20-1	NA	14	few	TRBJ2-5	CSARDFEGIGTQYF	TGCAGTGCTAGAGATTTTGAGGGGATAGGGACCCAGTACTTC
TRBV20-1	TRBD2	13	many	TRBJ2-1	CSATGLDDNEQFF	TGCAGTGCTACCGGACTAGACGACAATGAGCAGTTCTTC
TRBV15	NA	15	NA	TRBJ1-2	CATSRDLVQSNGYTF	TGTGCCACCAGCAGAGATCTGGTACAGTCCAATGGCTACACCTTC
TRBV5-1	NA	14	once	TRBJ1-3	CASSTGTSGNTIYF	TGCGCCAGCAGCACCGGGACGTCTGGAAACACCATATATTTT
TRBV7-9	NA	18	many	TRBJ2-1	CASSSSALTLAPRNEQFF	TGTGCCAGCAGCTCGTCCGCTTTGACCCTAGCCCCTCGGAATGAGCAGTTCTTC
TRBV20-1	NA	11	few	TRBJ2-7	CSATRQAEQYF	TGCAGTGCCACCCGACAGGCCGAGCAGTACTTC
TRBV19	NA	14	few	TRBJ1-1	CASGRRGRDTEAFF	TGTGCCAGCGGCCGCAGGGGCAGGGACACTGAAGCTTTCTTT
TRBV7-9	NA	16	few	TRBJ1-6	CASSLPVGVSYSPLHF	TGTGCCAGCAGCCTACCGGTGGGGGTTTCGTATTCACCCCTCCACTTT